This TCR beta chain was observed in a study of OX40 agonist ivuxolimab in advanced cancers. Study observations and caveats: CD8+ T cells were the subset that, on average, had more expanded clones than CD4+.

The assay was immunoSEQ multiplex PCR, and TCRdb's table has in-frame clones only and misses some. The repertoire holds 80,000 to 95,000 clones, with approximately 91% as singletons. Blood samples were obtained at baseline, cycle 4 day 1, and cycle 7 day 1. Regarding this clone: Its matching antigen is unknown.

The sequencing here drew on CD4+ or CD8+ T cells sorted from blood, taken in a trial of the OX40 agonist ivuxolimab. This TCR derives from an adult with an advanced solid tumor such as melanoma, head and neck, liver or kidney cancer.

CDR3 bases: TGTGCCAGCAGCTTGACAGGGGCGAACACCGGGGAGCTGTTTTTT. Residues: CASSLTGANTGELFF. The genes are TRBV12-1 and TRBJ2-2; no DNA check was done on the table's D call, TRBD1. TRBV12-1 is a pseudogene locus. The CDR3 has 15 amino acids.